This is a list of T cell receptor beta chains from one sample in a study of blood T cell repertoires in COVID-19. Produced via immunoSEQ multiplex PCR; TCRdb's table is partial and in-frame only. The table shows 200,000 to 250,000 clones, with 83% occurring only once. Sequenced material: PBMCs or T cells enriched from blood (not recorded which). The receptor source for this set is a woman aged 50 to 60 who had been exposed to COVID-19. CDR3s include the opening cysteine and the closing phenylalanine or tryptophan. A D gene is named only where the DNA matches it firmly. Part of the rows lack a size; the others show once, few, many or a class for expanded clones.

J gene: TRBJ2-7
clone size: -
V gene: TRBV28
D gene: -
CDR3 protein: CASKRPGAEHYEQYF
CDR3 DNA: TGTGCCAGCAAACGACCAGGGGCCGAACACTACGAGCAGTACTTC

J gene: TRBJ1-3
clone size: -
V gene: TRBV7-7
D gene: TRBD1
CDR3 protein: CASSKGPGGGNTIYF
CDR3 DNA: TGTGCCAGCAGCAAAGGTCCAGGGGGCGGAAACACCATATATTTT

J gene: TRBJ2-3
clone size: -
V gene: TRBV18
D gene: -
CDR3 protein: CASSLKQGSWDTQYF
CDR3 DNA: TGTGCCAGCTCACTCAAACAGGGTTCGTGGGATACGCAGTATTTT

J gene: TRBJ2-2
clone size: -
V gene: TRBV29-1
D gene: TRBD1
CDR3 protein: CSVQGFTGANTGELFF
CDR3 DNA: TGCAGCGTTCAAGGGTTCACAGGGGCGAACACCGGGGAGCTGTTTTTT

J gene: TRBJ1-6
clone size: -
V gene: TRBV2
D gene: -
CDR3 protein: CASSEAVSRVIGNSPLHF
CDR3 DNA: TGTGCCAGCAGTGAAGCGGTATCCAGGGTTATTGGTAATTCACCCCTCCACTTT

J gene: TRBJ2-7
clone size: -
V gene: TRBV7-2
D gene: TRBD2
CDR3 protein: CASSLWTSHGEQYF
CDR3 DNA: TGTGCCAGCAGCCTTTGGACTAGCCATGGCGAGCAGTACTTC

J gene: TRBJ1-1
clone size: -
V gene: TRBV19
D gene: -
CDR3 protein: CASSYRTTGLTNTEAFF
CDR3 DNA: TGTGCCAGTAGTTATCGAACTACGGGACTGACGAACACTGAAGCTTTCTTT

J gene: TRBJ1-3
clone size: -
V gene: TRBV19
D gene: -
CDR3 protein: CASTGAHSGNTIYF
CDR3 DNA: TGTGCCAGTACAGGGGCGCACTCTGGAAACACCATATATTTT

J gene: TRBJ1-2
clone size: -
V gene: TRBV7-2
D gene: TRBD1
CDR3 protein: CASSPETGVNGYTF
CDR3 DNA: TGTGCCAGCAGCCCGGAGACAGGGGTAAATGGCTACACCTTC

J gene: TRBJ1-3
clone size: -
V gene: TRBV9
D gene: TRBD1
CDR3 protein: CASSARTGTGNTIYF
CDR3 DNA: TGTGCCAGCAGCGCTCGGACAGGGACTGGAAACACCATATATTTT

J gene: TRBJ1-1
clone size: -
V gene: TRBV10-2
D gene: TRBD1
CDR3 protein: CAVAAQGFGTEAFF
CDR3 DNA: TGCGCCGTCGCCGCACAGGGGTTTGGCACTGAAGCTTTCTTT

J gene: TRBJ1-6
clone size: -
V gene: TRBV6-2/TRBV6-3
D gene: -
CDR3 protein: CASRPTDYGYGAGLSPLHF
CDR3 DNA: TGTGCCAGCAGACCTACGGATTACGGGTATGGAGCGGGCCTTTCACCCCTCCACTTT

J gene: TRBJ1-1
clone size: -
V gene: TRBV3-1/TRBV3-2
D gene: -
CDR3 protein: CASRKDSNLMNTEAFF
CDR3 DNA: TGTGCCAGCAGAAAGGACAGCAACTTGATGAACACTGAAGCTTTCTTT

J gene: TRBJ1-5
clone size: -
V gene: TRBV28
D gene: -
CDR3 protein: CASRLLGSDNQPQHF
CDR3 DNA: TGTGCCAGCAGACTCCTGGGGAGTGACAATCAGCCCCAGCATTTT

J gene: TRBJ2-7
clone size: -
V gene: TRBV7-9
D gene: TRBD2
CDR3 protein: CASSLMRAGAYEQYF
CDR3 DNA: TGTGCCAGCAGCTTAATGAGGGCGGGGGCCTACGAGCAGTACTTC

J gene: TRBJ2-7
clone size: -
V gene: TRBV5-1
D gene: -
CDR3 protein: CASSLAVFSYEQYF
CDR3 DNA: TGCGCCAGCAGCTTGGCGGTGTTTTCCTACGAGCAGTACTTC

J gene: TRBJ2-3
clone size: -
V gene: TRBV18
D gene: -
CDR3 protein: CASSPPGTSTDTQYF
CDR3 DNA: TGTGCCAGCTCACCACCTGGGACATCCACAGATACGCAGTATTTT

J gene: TRBJ2-3
clone size: -
V gene: TRBV6-1
D gene: -
CDR3 protein: CASSEKGESTASDRKHTDTQYF
CDR3 DNA: TGTGCCAGCAGTGAAAAGGGGGAATCCACGGCTTCCGACCGAAAACACACAGATACGCAGTATTTT

J gene: TRBJ2-7
clone size: many
V gene: TRBV6-2/TRBV6-3
D gene: -
CDR3 protein: CASSYSMSGSEEQYF
CDR3 DNA: TGTGCCAGCAGTTACTCGATGTCAGGGTCGGAGGAGCAGTACTTC

J gene: TRBJ1-1
clone size: -
V gene: TRBV6-5
D gene: TRBD1
CDR3 protein: CASSLIGGAAEAFF
CDR3 DNA: TGTGCCAGCAGTTTAATAGGGGGCGCGGCTGAAGCTTTCTTT

J gene: TRBJ2-5
clone size: -
V gene: TRBV2
D gene: TRBD2
CDR3 protein: CASKRGAQETQYF
CDR3 DNA: TGTGCCAGCAAGCGGGGAGCACAAGAGACCCAGTACTTC

J gene: TRBJ1-5
clone size: -
V gene: TRBV28
D gene: -
CDR3 protein: CASSFGQINQPQHF
CDR3 DNA: TGTGCCAGCAGTTTCGGACAGATCAATCAGCCCCAGCATTTT

J gene: TRBJ2-5
clone size: -
V gene: TRBV13
D gene: TRBD2
CDR3 protein: CASSPTSGGTETQYF
CDR3 DNA: TGTGCCAGCAGCCCGACTAGCGGGGGGACGGAGACCCAGTACTTC

J gene: TRBJ1-2
clone size: once
V gene: TRBV29-1
D gene: -
CDR3 protein: CSVEAQGTYGYTF
CDR3 DNA: TGCAGCGTTGAAGCTCAGGGGACCTATGGCTACACCTTC

J gene: TRBJ2-3
clone size: -
V gene: TRBV29-1
D gene: TRBD2
CDR3 protein: CSVEGGAGGLADTQYF
CDR3 DNA: TGCAGCGTTGAAGGTGGAGCGGGGGGGCTGGCAGATACGCAGTATTTT

J gene: TRBJ1-3
clone size: -
V gene: TRBV6-1
D gene: -
CDR3 protein: CASSESGSGNTIYF
CDR3 DNA: TGTGCCAGCAGTGAGTCCGGCTCTGGAAACACCATATATTTT

J gene: TRBJ1-1
clone size: few
V gene: TRBV7-6
D gene: -
CDR3 protein: CASSSGASTGTEAFF
CDR3 DNA: TGTGCCAGCAGCTCTGGGGCGTCTACCGGCACTGAAGCTTTCTTT

J gene: TRBJ1-2
clone size: -
V gene: TRBV11-2
D gene: TRBD1
CDR3 protein: CASLRDRAAPYGYTF
CDR3 DNA: TGTGCCAGTCTCCGGGACAGGGCTGCCCCTTATGGCTACACCTTC

J gene: TRBJ1-2
clone size: -
V gene: TRBV5-4
D gene: -
CDR3 protein: CASSLARGLRGYTF
CDR3 DNA: TGTGCCAGCAGCTTGGCCAGGGGCTTGCGGGGCTACACCTTC

J gene: TRBJ1-4
clone size: -
V gene: TRBV28
D gene: TRBD1
CDR3 protein: CASSSGTGGRGARF
CDR3 DNA: TGTGCCAGCAGCTCCGGGACAGGGGGTCGCGGGGCTCGTTTT

J gene: TRBJ2-7
clone size: -
V gene: TRBV6-1
D gene: -
CDR3 protein: CASSEAALARSYEQYF
CDR3 DNA: TGTGCCAGCAGTGAAGCTGCCCTAGCGCGCTCCTACGAGCAGTACTTC

J gene: TRBJ1-1
clone size: -
V gene: TRBV5-6
D gene: -
CDR3 protein: CASSLTGSVTEAFF
CDR3 DNA: TGTGCCAGCAGCTTGACAGGGAGTGTCACTGAAGCTTTCTTT

J gene: TRBJ2-7
clone size: -
V gene: TRBV5-4
D gene: TRBD1
CDR3 protein: CASSLPLGQGIYEQYF
CDR3 DNA: TGTGCCAGCAGCTTGCCTCTGGGACAGGGGATCTACGAGCAGTACTTC

J gene: TRBJ2-3
clone size: -
V gene: TRBV11-2
D gene: TRBD1
CDR3 protein: CASSLDASRGGDRGADTQYF
CDR3 DNA: TGTGCCAGCAGCTTAGACGCCAGCAGAGGTGGGGACAGGGGGGCGGATACGCAGTATTTT

J gene: TRBJ2-7
clone size: once
V gene: TRBV7-2
D gene: TRBD2
CDR3 protein: CASSTSGGAYEQYF
CDR3 DNA: TGTGCCAGCAGCACCTCGGGGGGGGCCTACGAGCAGTACTTC

J gene: TRBJ1-3
clone size: -
V gene: TRBV6-5
D gene: TRBD1
CDR3 protein: CASRDRAHGNTIYF
CDR3 DNA: TGTGCCAGCAGGGACAGGGCGCACGGAAACACCATATATTTT

J gene: TRBJ2-3
clone size: -
V gene: TRBV7-8
D gene: TRBD1
CDR3 protein: CASSLADRADTQYF
CDR3 DNA: TGTGCCAGCAGCTTAGCGGACAGGGCAGATACGCAGTATTTT

J gene: TRBJ2-2
clone size: many
V gene: TRBV4-2
D gene: -
CDR3 protein: CASSQETAGPNTGELFF
CDR3 DNA: TGTGCCAGCAGCCAAGAGACGGCAGGCCCCAACACCGGGGAGCTGTTTTTT

J gene: TRBJ1-2
clone size: -
V gene: TRBV14
D gene: TRBD1
CDR3 protein: CASSHDRAAGYTF
CDR3 DNA: TGTGCCAGCAGCCACGACAGGGCGGCTGGCTACACCTTC

J gene: TRBJ2-2
clone size: -
V gene: TRBV10-3
D gene: TRBD2
CDR3 protein: CAIRLAGNTGELFF
CDR3 DNA: TGTGCCATCAGGCTAGCGGGAAACACCGGGGAGCTGTTTTTT

J gene: TRBJ1-3
clone size: few
V gene: TRBV7-2
D gene: -
CDR3 protein: CASSLSGSGNTIYF
CDR3 DNA: TGTGCCAGCAGCTTATCAGGGTCTGGAAACACCATATATTTT

J gene: TRBJ2-2
clone size: -
V gene: TRBV7-3
D gene: TRBD1
CDR3 protein: CASSQTGGVSTGELFF
CDR3 DNA: TGTGCCAGCAGTCAAACAGGGGGCGTTAGCACCGGGGAGCTGTTTTTT

J gene: TRBJ1-2
clone size: -
V gene: TRBV10-3
D gene: TRBD1
CDR3 protein: CAISESTGTLSGYTF
CDR3 DNA: TGTGCCATCAGTGAGTCGACAGGGACTCTCTCTGGCTACACCTTC

J gene: TRBJ2-5
clone size: few
V gene: TRBV2
D gene: TRBD2
CDR3 protein: CASSPGLAGGQETQYF
CDR3 DNA: TGTGCCAGCAGTCCGGGACTAGCGGGGGGGCAAGAGACCCAGTACTTC

J gene: TRBJ1-1
clone size: many
V gene: TRBV5-1
D gene: TRBD1
CDR3 protein: CASSLRTGNTEAFF
CDR3 DNA: TGCGCCAGCAGCTTACGGACAGGGAACACTGAAGCTTTCTTT

J gene: TRBJ1-4
clone size: -
V gene: TRBV20-1
D gene: -
CDR3 protein: CSASPRGVWEKLFF
CDR3 DNA: TGCAGTGCTAGTCCCCGGGGGGTTTGGGAAAAACTGTTTTTT

J gene: TRBJ2-7
clone size: -
V gene: TRBV5-4
D gene: TRBD2
CDR3 protein: CASSLAEGGGAQSTF
CDR3 DNA: TGTGCCAGCAGCTTGGCCGAGGGCGGGGGGGCCCAATCGACCTTC

J gene: TRBJ2-1
clone size: -
V gene: TRBV10-2
D gene: TRBD2
CDR3 protein: CASSDRTFSGGAYDEQFF
CDR3 DNA: TGCGCCAGCAGTGATCGTACCTTCAGCGGGGGGGCTTACGATGAGCAGTTCTTC

J gene: TRBJ1-1
clone size: once
V gene: TRBV28
D gene: -
CDR3 protein: CASSPFGGIKNTEAFF
CDR3 DNA: TGTGCCAGCAGCCCCTTTGGAGGGATAAAGAACACTGAAGCTTTCTTT

J gene: TRBJ1-2
clone size: -
V gene: TRBV9
D gene: TRBD1
CDR3 protein: CASSATTGLTYGYTF
CDR3 DNA: TGTGCCAGCAGCGCCACGACAGGGCTCACCTATGGCTACACCTTC

J gene: TRBJ1-1
clone size: -
V gene: TRBV3-1/TRBV3-2
D gene: -
CDR3 protein: CASSRQNTEAFF
CDR3 DNA: TGTGCCAGCAGCCGGCAGAACACTGAAGCTTTCTTT

J gene: TRBJ2-3
clone size: -
V gene: TRBV10-3
D gene: -
CDR3 protein: CATGVSTDTQYF
CDR3 DNA: TGTGCCACAGGGGTTAGTACAGATACGCAGTATTTT

J gene: TRBJ2-7
clone size: -
V gene: TRBV1
D gene: -
CDR3 protein: CTRPSQAGGIHYEQYF
CDR3 DNA: TGCACCAGACCCTCGCAGGCGGGGGGAATTCACTACGAGCAGTACTTC

J gene: TRBJ1-1
clone size: -
V gene: TRBV5-5
D gene: -
CDR3 protein: CASTRAGVDTEAFF
CDR3 DNA: TGTGCCAGCACTAGGGCGGGGGTCGACACTGAAGCTTTCTTT